This TCR beta chain was captured by sequencing in a study of CD8 T cells in Susac syndrome. V shed 4 bases and J shed 6 bases, with 30 bases lying between them. Germline V lookup: CDR1 SGHRS, CDR2 YFSETQ. This CDR3 has 19 amino acids. TCR beta from blood CD8+ and CD4+ T cells was sequenced. The diagnostic criteria for definite or probable disease, as recently defined, were met by the patients with Susac syndrome. Random hexamers were used to reverse transcribe the RNA input (roughly 0.5 to 1 ug). Multiplex immunoSEQ PCR targeted 54 Vbeta and 13 Jbeta TCR beta segments. One entry per CDR3 protein results from TCRdb running MiXCR on the immunoSEQ multiplex PCR reads. The sample lists hundreds of thousands of distinct CDR3 sequences, 96% occurring once.

The genes are TRBV5-1 and TRBJ2-3, with D unclear. The TCR was taken from a human donor with Susac syndrome. Sequencing input: CD4+ T cells from PBMCs. The CDR3 DNA sequence: TGCGCCAGCAGCCAGCTCGTTGGCACTCATCGACACCCCCCGGATACGCAGTATTTT. Its translation: CASSQLVGTHRHPPDTQYF.